Shown below are 27 T cell receptor beta chains from a single sample sequenced in a study of T cell responses to AZD1222 COVID-19 vaccine. Using immunoSEQ multiplex PCR, the repertoire was profiled, and TCRdb retains in-frame clones only, with some absent. This table holds more than 150,000 clones, approximately 91% found once. This sample comprised peripheral blood, obtained on day 0 of AZD1222 vaccination. These receptors all come from an adult in good health.

The DNA for the CDR3 is TGCGCCAGCAGCCCATCGGGGCAAGCCGGCTCCTACGAGCAGTACTTC. Its protein product is CASSPSGQAGSYEQYF. The chain recombines TRBV5-1 with TRBJ2-7; D might be TRBD1 or TRBD2, each matching 5 bases. V was pared by 4 bases and J by 0 bases, with 17 bases between. This CDR3 comprises 16 residues. Germline V gene data show CDR1 as SGHRS and CDR2 as YFSETQ.

This clone appeared a single time. This chain joins TRBV5-6 and TRBJ2-3, with 9 bases aligning to TRBD2. This CDR3 contains 14 residues. The trim removed 6 bases at V and 3 bases at J, leaving 5 bases unmatched. Germline V gene lookup returns CDR1 SGHDT and CDR2 YYEEEE. The CDR3 DNA sequence: TGTGCCAGCATCTCTAGCGGGACTACAGATACGCAGTATTTT. It codes for CASISSGTTDTQYF.

The chain is built from TRBV19 and TRBJ1-1, with D unresolved. Looked up from germline, CDR1 is LNHDA and CDR2 is SQIVND (reference sequence). Trimming took off 7 bases at V and 3 bases at J, with 21 bases between the two ends. The CDR3 covers 16 residues. CDR3 nucleotide sequence: TGTGCCAGTACCCTCTTGCTGGCGCAAGGATACACTGAAGCTTTCTTT. Its translation is CASTLLLAQGYTEAFF. Combining the CDR3 with reference TRBV19 and TRBJ1-1 gives the whole variable domain DGGITQSPKYLFRKEGQNVTLSCEQNLNHDAMYWYRQDPGQGLRLIYYSQIVNDFQKGDIAEGYSVSREKKESFPLTVTSAQKNPTAFYLCASTLLLAQGYTEAFFGQGTRLTVV.

The chain joins TRBV7-2 to TRBJ2-3; 9 nucleotides match TRBD2. CDR3 length: 17 residues. Germline CDR1 and CDR2: SGHTA and FQGNSA. The trim removed 5 bases at V and 4 bases at J, leaving 13 bases unmatched. This CDR3 reads CASSTGTSRSGPDTQYF. The CDR3 nucleotides are TGTGCCAGCAGCACCGGGACTAGCCGGTCGGGCCCAGATACGCAGTATTTT.

The chain has TRBV19 and TRBJ2-1; TRBD2 agrees at 11 bases. This CDR3 comprises 16 residues. J gave up 4 bases and V 3 bases, and 5 bases lay outside the gene matches. The germline V gene has CDR1 LNHDA and CDR2 SQIVND (reference sequence). The CDR3 is CASSIIGTSGYNEQFF. The CDR3 region has the DNA TGTGCCAGTAGTATCATCGGGACTAGCGGTTACAATGAGCAGTTCTTC. Variable domain in full (rest from reference TRBV19 and TRBJ2-1): DGGITQSPKYLFRKEGQNVTLSCEQNLNHDAMYWYRQDPGQGLRLIYYSQIVNDFQKGDIAEGYSVSREKKESFPLTVTSAQKNPTAFYLCASSIIGTSGYNEQFFGPGTRLTVL.

The gene calls are TRBV7-3 and TRBJ2-2; D may correspond to TRBD1 or TRBD2 (5 bases each). The CDR3 has 16 residues. V was trimmed by 0 bases and J by 5 bases, leaving 13 bases between them. The germline gives CDR1 SGHTA, CDR2 FQGTGA. CDR3 protein: CASSLTGPGRTGELFF. The DNA for the CDR3 is TGTGCCAGCAGCTTAACTGGTCCGGGGCGGACCGGGGAGCTGTTTTTT.

This clone was observed a single time. The chain couples TRBV7-6 to TRBJ2-3; D is possibly TRBD1 or TRBD2 (5 bases each). This CDR3 spans 16 amino acids. Germline V CDR1 and CDR2: SGHVS, FNYEAQ. V was trimmed by 1 base and J by 1 base, leaving 12 bases between them. The CDR3 DNA reads as TGTGCCAGCAGCTTAGGAGGGGAGTCTCGCACAGATACGCAGTATTTT. Its translation: CASSLGGESRTDTQYF.

The V gene is TRBV13, the J gene TRBJ2-1; D may be TRBD1 (5 bases). The germline V and J ends were trimmed by 2 bases and 7 bases, with 6 bases remaining between them. The CDR3 is made up of 12 amino acids. Germline loops: CDR1 PRHDT, CDR2 FYEKMQ (reference sequence). In DNA form, the CDR3 reads TGTGCCAGCAGCTTACAGGGAAATGAGCAGTTCTTC. Protein sequence: CASSLQGNEQFF.

CDR3 amino acids: CASSAHTTGNTIYF. The CDR3 nucleotides read TGTGCCAGCAGCGCTCACACTACTGGAAACACCATATATTTT. V and J are TRBV28 and TRBJ1-3; D gene ambiguous. V lost 6 bases to trimming and J lost 2 bases, with 11 bases between them. There are 14 residues in the CDR3. Germline CDR1 is MDHEN and CDR2 is SYDVKM.

This chain joins TRBV28 and TRBJ2-7; D possibly corresponds to TRBD1 (5 bases). V shed 5 bases and J shed 0 bases, with 20 bases lying between them. The germline V gene encodes CDR1 MDHEN and CDR2 SYDVKM. The CDR3 length is 17 residues. The CDR3 bases are TGTGCCAGCAGTGCCCTGACAGACCCCAAGAGCTCCTACGAGCAGTACTTC. This translates into CASSALTDPKSSYEQYF.

V is TRBV7-9 and J is TRBJ1-5, with TRBD1 as a possible D gene (6 bases). Germline V gives CDR1 SEHNR, CDR2 FQNEAQ (reference sequence). This CDR3 comprises 14 residues. V lost 3 bases and J 4 bases, leaving 10 bases between the germline ends. DNA of the CDR3: TGTGCCAGCAGCTTGGGGACAAGAAATCAGCCCCAGCATTTT. This sequence encodes CASSLGTRNQPQHF.

V usage is TRBV7-6 and J usage is TRBJ2-3; tentatively, D is TRBD2 (5 bases). The CDR3 spans 17 residues. Trimming pared 1 base from V and 2 bases from J, leaving 16 bases between. Per germline, CDR1 SGHVS and CDR2 FNYEAQ. This CDR3 reads CASSLGISEIITDTQYF. DNA of the CDR3: TGTGCCAGCAGCTTAGGAATTAGCGAAATAATCACAGATACGCAGTATTTT. The variable domain in full, with the rest retrieved from reference TRBV7-6 and TRBJ2-3, is GAGVSQSPRYKVTKRGQDVALRCDPISGHVSLYWYRQALGQGPEFLTYFNYEAQQDKSGLPNDRFSAERPEGSISTLTIQRTEQRDSAMYRCASSLGISEIITDTQYFGPGTRLTVL.

J is TRBJ2-3 and V is TRBV15; 8 nucleotides match TRBD2. The ends lost 4 bases at V and 0 bases at J; junction bases unmatched: 6. From germline, CDR1 is LNHNV and CDR2 YYDKDF (reference sequence). This CDR3 contains 16 residues. This chain's CDR3 is CATSKDASGSTDTQYF. CDR3 in DNA: TGTGCCACCAGCAAGGATGCTAGCGGGAGCACAGATACGCAGTATTTT. Complete variable domain (other parts from reference TRBV15 and TRBJ2-3): DAMVIQNPRYQVTQFGKPVTLSCSQTLNHNVMYWYQQKSSQAPKLLFHYYDKDFNNEADTPDNFQSRRPNTSFCFLDIRSPGLGDTAMYLCATSKDASGSTDTQYFGPGTRLTVL.

The genes are TRBV5-1 and TRBJ1-1; possible D gene TRBD1, 6 bases. Germline CDR1 reads SGHRS; CDR2 reads YFSETQ. Trimming cost V 4 bases and J 0 bases, with 19 bases left between them. The CDR3 spans 17 residues. The CDR3 bases are TGCGCCAGCAGCCCCGGGACACGGGAAAAGCTGAACACTGAAGCTTTCTTT. Encoded protein: CASSPGTREKLNTEAFF.

The genes are TRBV28 and TRBJ2-7; the D is unclear. Per the germline V gene, CDR1 is MDHEN and CDR2 is SYDVKM. The ends were cut back, 3 bases at V and 6 bases at J, with 3 bases in the middle. This CDR3 contains 10 residues. CDR3 in DNA: TGTGCCAGCAGTTTCGGCGAGCAGTACTTC. It codes for CASSFGEQYF. Supplemented by reference TRBV28 and TRBJ2-7, the full variable domain reads DVKVTQSSRYLVKRTGEKVFLECVQDMDHENMFWYRQDPGLGLRLIYFSYDVKMKEKGDIPEGYSVSREKKERFSLILESASTNQTSMYLCASSFGEQYFGPGTRLTVT.

This clone was recorded once. The CDR3 bases are TGTGCCAGCAGCCCCGGACAGGGGCGCTACAATGAGCAGTTCTTC. Protein sequence: CASSPGQGRYNEQFF. The rearrangement links TRBV7-9 to TRBJ2-1; TRBD1 aligns across 9 bases. Germline CDR1 SEHNR, CDR2 FQNEAQ (reference sequence). The CDR3 is made up of 15 amino acids. With V trimmed by 5 bases and J by 3 bases, 5 bases remained unmatched.

CDR3 in amino acids: CASSRDPRYEQYF. In DNA, the CDR3 is TGTGCCAGTAGTCGGGACCCGAGATACGAGCAGTACTTC. This sequence joins TRBV19 and TRBJ2-7, with D perhaps assigned TRBD1 or TRBD2 (5 bases each). Germline CDR1 is LNHDA and CDR2 is SQIVND (reference sequence). The CDR3 loop spans 13 amino acids. V lost 5 bases, J lost 4 bases, and 12 bases lay in between.

V usage is TRBV28 and J usage is TRBJ1-4, with a weak D call TRBD1 (5 bases). Germline CDR1 reads MDHEN; CDR2 reads SYDVKM. V lost 7 bases to trimming and J lost 3 bases, with 12 bases between them. This CDR3 region has 14 residues. The DNA of the CDR3 is TGTGCCAGCAACAACGGGGGGGCTAATGAAAAACTGTTTTTT. This encodes CASNNGGANEKLFF.

The chain joins TRBV11-3 to TRBJ1-6; the D is unclear. Trimming stripped 1 base from V and 10 bases from J, with 11 bases between. This CDR3 has 14 amino acids. The germline gives CDR1 SGHNT, CDR2 YENEEA. In nucleotides, the CDR3 is TGTGCCAGCAGCTTAGGGGCCGATGGATCACCCCTCCACTTT. Residues: CASSLGADGSPLHF. Filled out from reference TRBV11-3 and TRBJ1-6, the complete variable domain reads EAGVVQSPRYKIIEKKQPVAFWCNPISGHNTLYWYLQNLGQGPELLIRYENEEAVDDSQLPKDRFSAERLKGVDSTLKIQPAELGDSAVYLCASSLGADGSPLHFGNGTRLTVT.

The chain has TRBV18 and TRBJ1-1; tentatively, D is TRBD1 (5 bases). The CDR3 is 14 residues long. Looked up from germline, CDR1 is KGHSH and CDR2 is LQKENI. Between the trimmed V and J ends, which lost 5 bases and 1 base, there was a span of 11 bases. The CDR3 is CASSEGPTNTEAFF. The CDR3 nucleotides are TGTGCCAGCTCAGAGGGACCGACGAACACTGAAGCTTTCTTT.

The genes are TRBV13 and TRBJ2-3; D unclear. V lost 1 base, J lost 3 bases, and 2 bases lay in between. The CDR3 contains 12 residues. The V gene's germline CDR1 is PRHDT and CDR2 FYEKMQ (reference sequence). The CDR3 coding sequence is TGTGCCAGCAGCTTAGTTACAGATACGCAGTATTTT. This gives the protein CASSLVTDTQYF.

V and J are TRBV2 and TRBJ1-1; possibly TRBD1 for D (5 bases). The V end lost 4 bases, the J end lost 5 bases, and 11 bases lay between the germline ends. Germline V gene lookup returns CDR1 SNHLY and CDR2 FYNNEI. The CDR3 covers 13 residues. The CDR3 DNA reads TGTGCCAGCAGTGTGGGGGTGGGGACTGAAGCTTTCTTT. This encodes CASSVGVGTEAFF.

A single count supports this clone. V and J are TRBV3-1 (or the pseudogene TRBV3-2) and TRBJ2-3; 10 bases are a match to TRBD2. The V and J ends lost 2 bases and 4 bases, in that order; junction bases with no gene match: 6. There are 16 residues in the CDR3. Germline V gene sequence: CDR1 LGHDT, CDR2 YNNKEL (reference sequence). Here the CDR3 DNA reads TGTGCCAGCAGCCAAACCCTAGCGGGGGTAGCAGATACGCAGTATTTT. This sequence encodes CASSQTLAGVADTQYF.

This rearrangement joins TRBV7-8 to TRBJ1-3; 7 positions agree with TRBD1. CDR3 size: 16 residues. V lost 5 bases, J lost 0 bases, and 7 bases stayed unmatched. Germline CDR1 and CDR2: SGHVS and FQNEAQ. CDR3 DNA sequence: TGTGCCAGCAGCCCCCAGGGGGTTGGCTCTGGAAACACCATATATTTT. Amino acids: CASSPQGVGSGNTIYF.

The CDR3 here is CASSLSRVTDTQYF. The CDR3 bases are TGTGCCAGCAGCTTGTCCAGGGTCACAGATACGCAGTATTTT. The V call is TRBV7-9, the J call TRBJ2-3; TRBD1 might be the D (5 bases). There are 14 residues in the CDR3. V lost 3 bases, J lost 2 bases, and 9 bases lay in between. Per germline, CDR1 SEHNR and CDR2 FQNEAQ (reference sequence).

The chain employs TRBV9 and TRBJ2-2; D might be TRBD2 (6 bases). CDR3 length: 19 amino acids. The V gene's germline CDR1 is SGDLS and CDR2 YYNGEE. V lost 0 bases and J 6 bases, leaving 24 bases between the germline ends. This chain's CDR3 is CASSVAGVGAGRAAGELFF. DNA of the CDR3: TGTGCCAGCAGCGTAGCGGGAGTCGGAGCGGGCCGGGCGGCCGGGGAGCTGTTTTTT.

V usage is TRBV25-1 and J usage is TRBJ2-3; 9 bases are shared with TRBD2. From germline, CDR1 is MGHDK and CDR2 SYGVNS. The CDR3 runs 16 residues. V was clipped by 2 bases and J by 0 bases; unmatched bases: 3. DNA of the CDR3: TGTGCCAGCAGTGAACGACTAGCGGCTAGCACAGATACGCAGTATTTT. This sequence encodes CASSERLAASTDTQYF.